This T cell receptor beta chain was profiled in a study of shared clonotypes between healthy human individuals. Only in-frame clones appear in the TCRdb table, and some are missing; sequencing was by immunoSEQ multiplex PCR. This table holds 2 million to 2.5 million clones, almost 96% found once. Comment on this clone: Its antigen is currently unknown.

Study-wide findings and caveats: Generally, naive subsets came out with larger estimated richness than memory subsets. Deeper or shallower sequencing was expected to change how clonotypes are shared among donors.

This CDR3 is 13 amino acids long. Trimming pared 4 bases from V and 4 bases from J, leaving 8 bases between. Looked up from germline, CDR1 is ENHRY and CDR2 is SYGVKD. The sample was naive CD4+ T cells sorted from blood. Subset here: CD45RA+ positively selected. This TCR was sampled from a young man in good health. The rearrangement joins TRBV10-3 to TRBJ2-1; D is undetermined. The CDR3 reads CAISGGSYNEQFF. Here the CDR3 DNA reads TGTGCCATCAGTGGGGGTTCTTACAATGAGCAGTTCTTC.